The 12 T cell receptor beta chains presented below share a single source sample, sequenced in a study of T-cell memory formation after mild COVID-19 (dated by TCRdb to about 2021). Receptor libraries were prepared by 5' RACE. Sequencing was carried out with an Illumina NovaSeq 6000. Using fastp trimming at Q25 and MiXCR clonotype assembly, TCRdb reanalyzed the public sequencing data and kept in-frame beta chains. Each CDR3 protein appears once, grouped with its most common genes and DNA. Present in this sample are roughly 170,000 distinct CDR3 sequences, approximately 17% of which were seen just once. The top ten clones comprise roughly 3.7% of the sample. Material for sequencing was PBMCs or a T cell subset sorted from them (not recorded which). The receptor source for this set is a man aged 18-30 years who had mild COVID-19 (a few samples of this study predate the infection). The sample titles of this study are shuffled in the database, so cell type and time point are left out; the donor was told from shared clones.

This clonotype was counted a few times. The CDR3 DNA is TGCGCCAGCAGCCACGGACAGGGGGCAAGGACTGAAGCTTTCTTT. Amino acid sequence: CASSHGQGARTEAFF. The chain employs TRBV4-1 and TRBJ1-1; 11 bases fit TRBD1. In germline, CDR1 is MGHRA, CDR2 YSYEKL. The CDR3 length is 15 residues. V was clipped by 3 bases and J by 5 bases; unmatched bases: 5.

This clonotype was picked up a small number of times. The chain carries TRBV7-2 and TRBJ1-5; D unclear. Germline assignment: CDR1 SGHTA and CDR2 FQGNSA. The CDR3 covers 14 residues. Trimming stripped 5 bases from V and 6 bases from J, with 14 bases between. CDR3 in DNA: TGTGCCAGCAGCCCTGGGCCAGAGGCTCAGCCCCAGCATTTT. As protein: CASSPGPEAQPQHF.

In its sample, this clonotype was seen a few times. The chain joins TRBV18 to TRBJ1-3, with TRBD1 as a possible D gene (5 bases). The CDR3 is 16 residues long. Germline V gene data show CDR1 as KGHSH and CDR2 as LQKENI. The V end lost 1 base, the J end lost 0 bases, and 10 bases lay between the germline ends. CDR3 in amino acids: CASSPRGASSGNTIYF. The DNA of the CDR3 is TGTGCCAGCTCACCACGAGGGGCGAGCTCTGGAAACACCATATATTTT.

The chain joins TRBV20-1 to TRBJ2-7, with a tentative D call TRBD1 (6 bases). V was shortened by 4 bases and J by 6 bases, with 16 bases between the two germline ends. The germline gives CDR1 DFQATT, CDR2 SNEGSKA (reference sequence). This CDR3 spans 13 amino acids. CDR3 in DNA: TGCAGTGCTACGGTGGCAGGGGCTCGCGAGCAGTACTTC. Its translation is CSATVAGAREQYF.

The V and J genes are TRBV7-9 and TRBJ2-2; the D is unclear. The V gene lost 2 bases and the J gene lost 6 bases, with 13 bases spanning the gap. Germline lookup yields CDR1 SEHNR and CDR2 FQNEAQ (reference sequence). CDR3 size: 15 residues. In DNA, the CDR3 is TGTGCCAGCAGCTTAAGGGCAGGCTTCGCCGGGGAGCTGTTTTTT. This sequence encodes CASSLRAGFAGELFF.

This clonotype has more than one count but fewer than ten. V is TRBV12-3 or TRBV12-4 and J is TRBJ1-1; no firm D call. With 6 bases removed from V and 4 bases from J, the gap between germline ends came to 12 bases. The CDR3 consists of 13 residues. CDR3 amino acids: CASSRTRGTEAFF. Written as DNA, the CDR3 is TGTGCCAGCAGCCGGACTCGGGGCACTGAAGCTTTCTTT.

This clonotype was counted only a few times. V and J are TRBV5-1 and TRBJ1-5; tentatively, D is TRBD1 (5 bases). CDR1 is SGHRS, CDR2 YFSETQ, per germline. V lost 0 bases and J 11 bases, leaving 15 bases between the germline ends. The CDR3 has 14 residues. The CDR3 sequence: CASSLASGLGAQHF. The CDR3 DNA sequence: TGCGCCAGCAGCTTGGCGTCCGGATTGGGGGCCCAGCATTTT.

The V and J genes are TRBV19 and TRBJ2-1, with 8 bases aligning to TRBD1. CDR3 length equals 12 residues. After removal of 10 bases from V and 9 bases from J, the junction contained 8 bases not matched to a gene. Germline CDR1 is LNHDA and CDR2 is SQIVND (reference sequence). The CDR3 DNA sequence: TGTGCCACCCGACAGGGGACGGGTGAGCAGTTCTTC. Residues: CATRQGTGEQFF.

This clonotype was seen a few times. This chain connects TRBV29-1 to TRBJ2-1; TRBD2 is a possible D gene (6 bases). Per the germline V gene, CDR1 is SQVTM and CDR2 is ANQGSEA. V dropped 3 bases and J dropped 4 bases, with 7 bases sitting between them. The CDR3 covers 12 residues. In DNA form, the CDR3 reads TGCAGCGTTGATGCGGGATACAATGAGCAGTTCTTC. Translating gives CSVDAGYNEQFF.

This clonotype was detected only a few times. This rearrangement joins TRBV12-3 or TRBV12-4 to TRBJ2-5; 8 bases agree with TRBD1. Unmatched junction bases numbered 8, after V lost 6 bases and J lost 2 bases. The CDR3 consists of 15 residues. The CDR3 loop is CASSDRGRGQETQYF. For the CDR3, the DNA is TGTGCCAGCAGCGACAGGGGAAGAGGGCAAGAGACCCAGTACTTC.

This clonotype has just a few counts. The chain links TRBV6-6 to TRBJ2-5; 9 bases map to TRBD2. This CDR3 spans 14 amino acids. V shed 2 bases and J 5 bases; nucleotides not matched to a gene: 3. CDR1 MNHNY and CDR2 SVGAGI come from the germline V gene (reference sequence). The CDR3 loop reads CASSYAGGPETQYF. In nucleotides, the CDR3 is TGTGCCAGCAGTTACGCGGGGGGGCCTGAGACCCAGTACTTC.

The CDR3 nucleotides read TGTGCCAGCAGTGATGTCGTCACTAGCAATCAGCCCCAGCATTTT. It codes for CASSDVVTSNQPQHF. The chain couples TRBV6-1 to TRBJ1-5, with D hard to call. Trimming cost V 3 bases and J 0 bases, with 9 bases left between them. Germline V lookup: CDR1 MNHNS, CDR2 SASEGT. The CDR3 covers 15 residues.